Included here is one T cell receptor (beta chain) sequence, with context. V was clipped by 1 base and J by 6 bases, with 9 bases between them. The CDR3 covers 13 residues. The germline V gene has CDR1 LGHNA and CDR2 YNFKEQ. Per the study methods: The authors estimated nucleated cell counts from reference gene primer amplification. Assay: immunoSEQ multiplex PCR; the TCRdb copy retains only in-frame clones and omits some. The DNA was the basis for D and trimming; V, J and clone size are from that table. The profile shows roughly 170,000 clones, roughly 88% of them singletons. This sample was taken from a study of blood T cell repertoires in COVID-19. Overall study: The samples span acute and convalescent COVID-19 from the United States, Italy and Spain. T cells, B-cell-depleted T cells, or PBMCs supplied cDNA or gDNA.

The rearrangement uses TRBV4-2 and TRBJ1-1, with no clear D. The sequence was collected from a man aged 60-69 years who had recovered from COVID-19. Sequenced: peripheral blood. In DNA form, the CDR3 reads TGTGCCAGCAGCCAAGTGGAGGGATCTGAAGCTTTCTTT. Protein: CASSQVEGSEAFF.